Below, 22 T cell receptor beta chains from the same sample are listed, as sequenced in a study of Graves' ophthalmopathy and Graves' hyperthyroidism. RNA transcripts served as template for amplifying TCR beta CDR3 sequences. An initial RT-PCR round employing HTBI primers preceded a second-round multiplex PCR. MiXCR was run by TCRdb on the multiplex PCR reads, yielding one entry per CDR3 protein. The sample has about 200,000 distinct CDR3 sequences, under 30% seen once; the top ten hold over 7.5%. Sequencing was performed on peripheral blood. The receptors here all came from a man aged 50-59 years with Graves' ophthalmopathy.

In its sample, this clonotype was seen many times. CDR3 DNA sequence: TGTGCCAGCAGCTTACTGGATCCAAGGGGCCCCCAAGAGACCCAGTACTTC. This encodes CASSLLDPRGPQETQYF. This sequence joins TRBV11-1 and TRBJ2-5; tentative D call: TRBD1 (5 bases). V lost 2 bases to trimming and J lost 1 base, with 17 bases between them. CDR1 and CDR2 from the germline V gene are SGHAT and FQDESV (reference sequence). The CDR3 has 17 amino acids.

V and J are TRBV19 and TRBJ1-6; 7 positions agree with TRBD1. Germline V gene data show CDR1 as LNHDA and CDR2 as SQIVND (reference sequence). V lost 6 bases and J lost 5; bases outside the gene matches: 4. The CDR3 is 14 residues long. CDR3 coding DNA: TGTGCCAGTAGCACAGGGGCGGATAATTCACCCCTCCACTTT. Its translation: CASSTGADNSPLHF.

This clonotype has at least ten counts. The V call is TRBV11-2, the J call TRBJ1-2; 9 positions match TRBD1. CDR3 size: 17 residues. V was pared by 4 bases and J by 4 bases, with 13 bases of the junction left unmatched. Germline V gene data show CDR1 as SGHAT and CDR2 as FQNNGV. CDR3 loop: CASSYLGQGTGIYGYTF. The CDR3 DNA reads TGTGCCAGCAGCTACCTAGGACAGGGGACAGGGATCTATGGCTACACCTTC. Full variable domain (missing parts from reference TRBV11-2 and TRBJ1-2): EAGVAQSPRYKIIEKRQSVAFWCNPISGHATLYWYQQILGQGPKLLIQFQNNGVVDDSQLPKDRFSAERLKGVDSTLKIQPAKLEDSAVYLCASSYLGQGTGIYGYTFGSGTRLTVV.

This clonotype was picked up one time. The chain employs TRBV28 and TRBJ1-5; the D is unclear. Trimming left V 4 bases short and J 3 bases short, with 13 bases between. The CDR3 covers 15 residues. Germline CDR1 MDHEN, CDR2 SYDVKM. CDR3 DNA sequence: TGTGCCAGCAGTTGGGAGGCCTACCCCAATCAGCCCCAGCATTTT. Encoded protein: CASSWEAYPNQPQHF.

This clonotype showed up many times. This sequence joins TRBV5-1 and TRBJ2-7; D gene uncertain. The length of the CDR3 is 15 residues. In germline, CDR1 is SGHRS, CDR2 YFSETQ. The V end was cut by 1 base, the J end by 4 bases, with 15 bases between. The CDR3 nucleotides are TGCGCCAGCAGCTTGATTCCGTCCATTCGGTACGAGCAGTACTTC. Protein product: CASSLIPSIRYEQYF.

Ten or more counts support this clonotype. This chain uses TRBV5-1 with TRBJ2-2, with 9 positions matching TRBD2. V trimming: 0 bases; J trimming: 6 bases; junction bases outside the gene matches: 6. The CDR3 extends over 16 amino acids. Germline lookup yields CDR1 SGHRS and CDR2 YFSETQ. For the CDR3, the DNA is TGCGCCAGCAGCTTGGCCGTAGCGGGAGCGGCCGGGGAGCTGTTTTTT. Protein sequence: CASSLAVAGAAGELFF.

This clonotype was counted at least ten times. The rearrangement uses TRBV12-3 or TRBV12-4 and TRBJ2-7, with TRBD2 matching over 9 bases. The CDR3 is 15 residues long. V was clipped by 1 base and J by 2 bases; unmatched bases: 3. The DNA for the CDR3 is TGTGCCAGCAGTTTAGGCGGGAGGGCCGCCTACGAGCAGTACTTC. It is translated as CASSLGGRAAYEQYF.

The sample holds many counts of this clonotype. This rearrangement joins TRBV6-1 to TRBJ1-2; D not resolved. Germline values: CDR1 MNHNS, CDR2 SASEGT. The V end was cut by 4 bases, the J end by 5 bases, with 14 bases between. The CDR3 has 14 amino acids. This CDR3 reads CASSAVSSGYGYTF. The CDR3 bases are TGTGCCAGCAGTGCGGTCAGCTCGGGGTATGGCTACACCTTC.

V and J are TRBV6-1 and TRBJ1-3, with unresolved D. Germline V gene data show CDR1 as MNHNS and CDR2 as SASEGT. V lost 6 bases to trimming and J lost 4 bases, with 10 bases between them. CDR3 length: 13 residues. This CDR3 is CASSWARGNTIYF. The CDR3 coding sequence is TGTGCCAGCAGCTGGGCGCGGGGAAACACCATATATTTT.

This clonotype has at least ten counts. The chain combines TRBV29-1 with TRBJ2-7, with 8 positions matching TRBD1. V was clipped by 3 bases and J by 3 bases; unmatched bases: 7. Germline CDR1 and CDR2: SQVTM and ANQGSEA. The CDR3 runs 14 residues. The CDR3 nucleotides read TGCAGCGTTGATGGACAGGGATCTCTCTACGAGCAGTACTTC. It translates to CSVDGQGSLYEQYF.

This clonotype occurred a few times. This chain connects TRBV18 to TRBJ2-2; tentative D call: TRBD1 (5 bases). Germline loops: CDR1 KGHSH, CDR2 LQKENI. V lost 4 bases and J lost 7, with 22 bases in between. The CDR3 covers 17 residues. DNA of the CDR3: TGTGCCAGCTCACGGGCAGGGCGAAGGATTCAGGACGGGGAGCTGTTTTTT. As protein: CASSRAGRRIQDGELFF.

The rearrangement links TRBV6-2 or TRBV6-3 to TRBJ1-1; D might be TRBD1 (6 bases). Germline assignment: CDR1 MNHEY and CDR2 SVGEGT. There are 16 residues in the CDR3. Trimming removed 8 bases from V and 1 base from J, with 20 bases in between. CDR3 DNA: TGTGCCAGCGGTTCAAACAGGGTGAAGGGGAACACTGAAGCTTTCTTT. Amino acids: CASGSNRVKGNTEAFF.

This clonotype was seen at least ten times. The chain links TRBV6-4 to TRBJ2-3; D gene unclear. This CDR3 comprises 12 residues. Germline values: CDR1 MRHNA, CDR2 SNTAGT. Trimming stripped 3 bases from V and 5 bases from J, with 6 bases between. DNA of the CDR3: TGTGCCAGCAGTGAAGGAGAAGATACGCAGTATTTT. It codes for CASSEGEDTQYF.

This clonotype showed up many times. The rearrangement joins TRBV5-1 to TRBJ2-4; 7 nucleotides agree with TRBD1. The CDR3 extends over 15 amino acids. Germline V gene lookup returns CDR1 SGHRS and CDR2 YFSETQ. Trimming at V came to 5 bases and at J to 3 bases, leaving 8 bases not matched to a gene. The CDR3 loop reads CASRQGQTSKNIQYF. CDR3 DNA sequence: TGCGCCAGCAGACAGGGACAGACGAGCAAAAACATTCAGTACTTC.

The CDR3 DNA reads as TGCGCCAGCAATAGCGGGACAACCTACGAGCAGTACTTC. Its protein is CASNSGTTYEQYF. This chain uses TRBV5-1 with TRBJ2-7; 8 bases agree with TRBD2. The CDR3 runs 13 residues. Losses at the gene ends were 6 bases for V and 2 bases for J; bases not matched to a gene: 4. Germline V gene data show CDR1 as SGHRS and CDR2 as YFSETQ.

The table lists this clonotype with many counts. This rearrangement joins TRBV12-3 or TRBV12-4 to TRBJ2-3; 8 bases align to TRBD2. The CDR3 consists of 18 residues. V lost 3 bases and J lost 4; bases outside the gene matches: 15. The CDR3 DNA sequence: TGTGCCAGCAGTTTTCGGGTGCGGAGCGGGAGAGGTTCAGATACGCAGTATTTT. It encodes CASSFRVRSGRGSDTQYF.

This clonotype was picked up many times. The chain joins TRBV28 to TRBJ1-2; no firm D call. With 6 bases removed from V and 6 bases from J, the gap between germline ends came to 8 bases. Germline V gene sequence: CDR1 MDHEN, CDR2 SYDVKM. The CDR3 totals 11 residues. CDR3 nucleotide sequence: TGTGCCAGCAGGGGTCCCCATGGCTACACCTTC. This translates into CASRGPHGYTF.

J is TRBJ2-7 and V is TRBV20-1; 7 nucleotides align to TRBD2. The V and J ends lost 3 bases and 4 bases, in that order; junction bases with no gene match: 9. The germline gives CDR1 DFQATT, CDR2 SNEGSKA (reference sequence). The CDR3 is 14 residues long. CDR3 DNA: TGCAGTGCTAGGAGCGGGGACCCCTGGTACGAGCAGTACTTC. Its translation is CSARSGDPWYEQYF.

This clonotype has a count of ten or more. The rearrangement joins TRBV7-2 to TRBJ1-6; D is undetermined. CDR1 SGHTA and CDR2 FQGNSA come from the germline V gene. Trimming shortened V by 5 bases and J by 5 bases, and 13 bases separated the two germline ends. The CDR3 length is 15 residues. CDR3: CASSPRLQNNSPLHF. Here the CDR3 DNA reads TGTGCCAGCAGCCCACGACTGCAAAATAATTCACCCCTCCACTTT.

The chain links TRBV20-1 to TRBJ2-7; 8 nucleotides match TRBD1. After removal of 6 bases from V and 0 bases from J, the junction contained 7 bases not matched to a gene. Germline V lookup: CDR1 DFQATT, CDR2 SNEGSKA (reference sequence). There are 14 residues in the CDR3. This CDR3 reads CSAPVRGHSYEQYF. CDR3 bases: TGCAGTGCCCCGGTCAGGGGGCACTCCTACGAGCAGTACTTC.

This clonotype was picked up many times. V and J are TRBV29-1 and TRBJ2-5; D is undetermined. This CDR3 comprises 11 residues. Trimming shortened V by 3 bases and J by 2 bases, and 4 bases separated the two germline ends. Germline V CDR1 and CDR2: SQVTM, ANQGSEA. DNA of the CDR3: TGCAGCGTTGACTGGCAAGAGACCCAGTACTTC. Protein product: CSVDWQETQYF. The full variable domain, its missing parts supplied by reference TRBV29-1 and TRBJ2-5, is SAVISQKPSRDICQRGTSLTIQCQVDSQVTMMFWYRQQPGQSLTLIATANQGSEATYESGFVIDKFPISRPNLTFSTLTVSNMSPEDSSIYLCSVDWQETQYFGPGTRLLVL.

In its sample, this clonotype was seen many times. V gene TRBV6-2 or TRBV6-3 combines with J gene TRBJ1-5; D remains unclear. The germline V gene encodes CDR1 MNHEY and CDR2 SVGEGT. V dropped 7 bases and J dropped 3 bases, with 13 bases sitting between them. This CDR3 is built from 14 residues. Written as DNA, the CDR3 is TGTGCCAGCATACCTGGTGGAGACAATCAGCCCCAGCATTTT. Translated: CASIPGGDNQPQHF.